This TCR beta chain emerged from a study of CD8+ T cells in alopecia areata. Whole-study findings and limits: Relative to mice, TCR sharing across patients was less clear, a difference possibly HLA-related. Researchers report lesional scalp, most notably alopecia totalis/universalis, outstripped normal scalp in clonality.

Trimming stripped 2 bases from V and 5 bases from J, with 9 bases between. Germline V gene lookup returns CDR1 MNHEY and CDR2 SMNVEV (reference sequence). The CDR3 runs 14 residues. Concerning this clone: Its antigen is unknown.

RNA extraction and reverse transcription yielded cDNA as sequencing template. This table comes from immunoSEQ multiplex PCR, and its TCRdb copy is limited to in-frame clones, with some not included. The table has around 35,000 clones, 45% to 60% seen once. Sorted out of PBMCs were CD4+ T cells and CD8+ T cells. This chain joins TRBV27 and TRBJ2-2; D remains ambiguous. The specimen sequenced was NKG2D-high CD8+ T cells sorted from blood. This receptor was taken from a human donor with alopecia areata. CDR3 in DNA: TGTGCCAGCAGTTTACGAGTCCCGACCGGGGAGCTGTTTTTT. As protein: CASSLRVPTGELFF.